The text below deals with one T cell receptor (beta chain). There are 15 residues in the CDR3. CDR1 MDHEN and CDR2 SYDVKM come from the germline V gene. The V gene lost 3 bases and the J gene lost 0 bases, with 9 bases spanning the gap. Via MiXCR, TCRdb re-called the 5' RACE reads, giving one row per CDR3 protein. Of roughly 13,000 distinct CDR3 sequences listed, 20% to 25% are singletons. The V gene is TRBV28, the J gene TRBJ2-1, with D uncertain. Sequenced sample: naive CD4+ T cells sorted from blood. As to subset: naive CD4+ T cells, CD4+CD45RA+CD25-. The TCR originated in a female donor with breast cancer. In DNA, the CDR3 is TGTGCCAGCAGTTTGGGCGTCTACTCCTACAATGAGCAGTTCTTC. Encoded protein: CASSLGVYSYNEQFF.